The rows below give T cell receptor beta chains drawn from one sample of a study of blood T cell repertoires in COVID-19. Some clones are missing from TCRdb's copy, which holds only in-frame ones; the method was immunoSEQ multiplex PCR. The data show roughly 280,000 clones, over 65% seen once. Sequenced sample: peripheral blood. The receptors stem from a man aged 60-69 years who had recovered from COVID-19. The conserved cysteine and the conserved F or W are not part of the CDR3 here. Fields, in order: V gene, CDR3 protein.

>TRBV4-1
ASSSRITGDQPQH
>TRBV6-5
ASRAGNRDTEAF
>TRBV11-2
ASSLRTRNRFYEQY
>TRBV5-4
ASSHRTGGLAKNIQY
>TRBV5-1
ASSSVGGSVDEQY
>TRBV6-1
ASSEPGQTTNEKLF
>TRBV6-2/TRBV6-3
ASSGLAGADNEQF
>TRBV5-1
ASSARTPNEQF
>TRBV2
ASSPRLAGGIYEQY
>TRBV6-5
ASSLGRSAF
>TRBV12-3/TRBV12-4
ASGRGGPNEQF
>TRBV5-4
ASSPSSREQF
>TRBV7-2
ASSLVGTGGANEQF
>TRBV10-2
ASKRGPAYEQY
>TRBV21-1
ASSKVPVLVTQY
>TRBV29-1
SVGTPRGEKLF
>TRBV5-4
ASSLPQGSLAEQF
>TRBV6-5
ASWGGTLNEKLF
>TRBV5-6
ASSLERSAAGYT
>TRBV6-4
ASTKDSYEQY
>TRBV30
AGRVARVGEKLF
>TRBV7-2
ASSFQPGLADIQY
>TRBV5-8
AGGGLAGNYNNEQF